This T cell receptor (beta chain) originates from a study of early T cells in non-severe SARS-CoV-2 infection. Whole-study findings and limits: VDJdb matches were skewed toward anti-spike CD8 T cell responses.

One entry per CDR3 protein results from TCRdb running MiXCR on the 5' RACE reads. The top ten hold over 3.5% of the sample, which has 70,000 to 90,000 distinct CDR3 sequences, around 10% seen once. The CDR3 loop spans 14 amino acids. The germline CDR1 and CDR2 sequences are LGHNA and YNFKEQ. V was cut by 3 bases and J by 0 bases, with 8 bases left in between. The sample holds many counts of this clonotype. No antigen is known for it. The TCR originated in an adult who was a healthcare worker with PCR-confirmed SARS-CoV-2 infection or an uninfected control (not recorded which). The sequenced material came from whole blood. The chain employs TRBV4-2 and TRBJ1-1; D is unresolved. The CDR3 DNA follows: TGTGCCAGCAGCCAGGACTGGATGAACACTGAAGCTTTCTTT. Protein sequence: CASSQDWMNTEAFF.